Listed below are T cell receptor beta chains from one sample, sequenced in a study of graft-versus-host responses after intestinal transplantation. No cognate antigen is known for these TCRs. Profiled with immunoSEQ multiplex PCR; TCRdb holds only in-frame clones, not every one. Among some 90,000 clones, under 95% were seen once, and the ten largest hold about 0.4%. The starting material was unstimulated CD8+ T cells sorted from spleen or lymph node cells, obtained before transplant. The source is a human donor who was the organ donor for an intestinal transplant. Each CDR3 is given with its conserved first and last residue. D genes are given only for firm matches. Clone size, where shown, is once, few, many, or a class for clones that have expanded.

v_call	d_call	clone_size	j_call	cdr3_nt	cdr3_aa
TRBV19	NA	NA	TRBJ1-2	TGTGCCAGTAGTATCGGGGGAATTGATGGCTACACCTTC	CASSIGGIDGYTF
TRBV28	NA	once	TRBJ2-7	TGTGCCAGCAGCGAAGAGACGGAGCCACACTACGAGCAGTACTTC	CASSEETEPHYEQYF
TRBV10-3	NA	few	TRBJ2-7	TGTGCCATCGGCCCCCGGCGGCTCTACGAGCAGTACTTC	CAIGPRRLYEQYF
TRBV6-1	TRBD1	NA	TRBJ1-1	TGTGCCAGCAGAAGACCTGGACAGGGCACTGAAGCTTTCTTT	CASRRPGQGTEAFF
TRBV2	NA	NA	TRBJ2-7	TGTGCCAGCAGTGATTATCGTGGGGGGGCAAACGAGCAGTACTTC	CASSDYRGGANEQYF
TRBV7-9	NA	NA	TRBJ2-4	TGTGCCAGCAGCTTAGCGCCGACAGATCTCAAAAACATTCAGTACTTC	CASSLAPTDLKNIQYF
TRBV6-1	TRBD1	NA	TRBJ1-4	TGTGCCAGCAGTGATTGGCAGGGACAGCGAGAAAAACTGTTTTTT	CASSDWQGQREKLFF
TRBV19	NA	NA	TRBJ2-2	TGTGCCAGTAGTCATGGGCACACGAACACCGGGGAGCTGTTTTTT	CASSHGHTNTGELFF
TRBV6-1	NA	NA	TRBJ2-7	TGTGCCAGCACCCCCAGACAGTTACTCTACGAGCAGTACTTC	CASTPRQLLYEQYF
TRBV9	NA	NA	TRBJ2-3	TGTGCCAGCAGCGTAGTGGCGGGGTTCACAGATACGCAGTATTTT	CASSVVAGFTDTQYF
TRBV5-1	TRBD1	NA	TRBJ1-2	TGCGCCAGCAGCTTATCGCCAGGGGGCACTAGGGGCTACACCTTC	CASSLSPGGTRGYTF
TRBV9	NA	NA	TRBJ1-2	TGTGCCAGCAGCGCCGCGGGGGCGGGTAACTATGGCTACACCTTC	CASSAAGAGNYGYTF
TRBV6-5	NA	NA	TRBJ2-2	TGTGCCAGCAGCTCATCAGGGCCTACCGGGGAGCTGTTTTTT	CASSSSGPTGELFF
TRBV19	TRBD1	few	TRBJ2-7	TGTGCCGCCGGAGGGACAGGGGGCTACGAGCAGTACTTC	CAAGGTGGYEQYF
TRBV19	NA	NA	TRBJ1-3	TGTGCCAGTAGTTCGGCGGACTCTGGAAACACCATATATTTT	CASSSADSGNTIYF
TRBV4-1	TRBD2	NA	TRBJ2-7	TGCGCCAGCAGCCAAGCCTTAACGGGACTAGCGGGGAGTTACGAGCAGTACTTC	CASSQALTGLAGSYEQYF
TRBV11-2	TRBD1	NA	TRBJ2-7	TGTGCCAGCAGCCCACGGACAGGGTTTAGGTCCTACGAGCAGTACTTC	CASSPRTGFRSYEQYF
TRBV27	TRBD1	NA	TRBJ1-6	TGTGCCAGCAGTCCACAGGGGGCTGCGCATTCACCCCTCCACTTT	CASSPQGAAHSPLHF
TRBV2	NA	NA	TRBJ1-2	TGTGCCAGCAGTGAAGCCCCCGCCGGCTATGGCTACACCTTC	CASSEAPAGYGYTF
TRBV27	TRBD2	NA	TRBJ2-5	TGTGCCAGCAGTGCCTTTAGGGCGGGGGTCCGGGAGACCCAGTACTTC	CASSAFRAGVRETQYF
TRBV4-1	NA	NA	TRBJ2-1	TGCGCCAGCAGCCCCTATCCCGAGAGCTCCTACAATGAGCAGTTCTTC	CASSPYPESSYNEQFF
TRBV30	NA	NA	TRBJ1-5	TGTGCCTGGAGGGCAGCGAGCAATCAGCCCCAGCATTTT	CAWRAASNQPQHF
TRBV7-8	TRBD2	NA	TRBJ2-2	TGTGCCAGCCCTAAGTTTGGCCCCAGCGGGGACACCGGGGAGCTGTTTTTT	CASPKFGPSGDTGELFF
TRBV29-1	NA	NA	TRBJ2-1	TGCAGCGTTGAAGCAACAAGGGGGTCCAATGAGCAGTTCTTC	CSVEATRGSNEQFF
TRBV10-3	NA	few	TRBJ1-5	TGTGCCATCAGTGAGGGGAGGGACAATCAGCCCCAGCATTTT	CAISEGRDNQPQHF
TRBV27	TRBD2	NA	TRBJ2-1	TGTGCCAGCAGTACTAGCGGGGGGGCCTACAATGAGCAGTTCTTC	CASSTSGGAYNEQFF
TRBV19	NA	NA	TRBJ1-2	TGTGCCAGTAGCGGGGACTATGGCTACACCTTC	CASSGDYGYTF
TRBV5-8	NA	NA	TRBJ2-7	TGTGCCAGCAGCTTGTTACAGGGTGGATCCTACGAGCAGTACTTC	CASSLLQGGSYEQYF
TRBV23-1	NA	NA	TRBJ2-7	TGCGCCAGCAGTCATTTGATGGACTGCTCCTACGAGCAGTACTTC	CASSHLMDCSYEQYF
TRBV9	NA	NA	TRBJ2-7	TGTGCCAGCAGCAGGGACTCAACCTACGAGCAGTACTTC	CASSRDSTYEQYF